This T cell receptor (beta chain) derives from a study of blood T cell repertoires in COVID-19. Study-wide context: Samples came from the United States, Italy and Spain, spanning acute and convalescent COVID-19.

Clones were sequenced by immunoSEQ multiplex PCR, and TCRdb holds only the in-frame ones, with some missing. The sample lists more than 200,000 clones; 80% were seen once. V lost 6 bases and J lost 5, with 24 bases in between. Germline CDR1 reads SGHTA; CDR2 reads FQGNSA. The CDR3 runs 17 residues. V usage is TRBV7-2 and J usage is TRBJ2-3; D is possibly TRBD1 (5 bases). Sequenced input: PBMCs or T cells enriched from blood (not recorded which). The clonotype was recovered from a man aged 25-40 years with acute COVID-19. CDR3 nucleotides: TGTGCCAGCAGACATATTTTAAGGGGCTTCGGAGTAGATACGCAGTATTTT. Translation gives CASRHILRGFGVDTQYF.